The 21 T cell receptor beta chains reported below all come from one sample, sequenced in a study of human T cells and chemical hapten exposure. From the RACE reads, TCRdb called clonotypes with MiXCR, one entry per CDR3 protein. The data contain roughly 120,000 distinct CDR3 sequences, 9% to 13% of them singletons. Regarding time point: patch test 1, 2 weeks after DPC sensitization. The treatment: therapeutic diphenylcyclopropenone sensitization with weekly scalp DPC. Here the sequenced sample was whole blood, taken in connection with sensitization to the hapten diphenylcyclopropenone (DPC). The origin of the receptors is a woman aged 50 to 65 with alopecia areata. Some clones in this sample may be carry-over from other donors' samples.

Only a few counts were recorded for this clonotype. The rearrangement joins TRBV29-1 to TRBJ1-1; D gene uncertain. V lost 3 bases and J lost 11, with 10 bases in between. The CDR3 length is 10 residues. CDR1 is SQVTM, CDR2 ANQGSEA, per germline. CDR3 DNA: TGCAGCGTTGATCAGGTCCAGGCTTTCTTT. Translation: CSVDQVQAFF.

This clonotype showed up many times. The chain has TRBV12-3 or TRBV12-4 and TRBJ2-7, with a possible D match to TRBD2 (5 bases). The CDR3 is 14 residues long. Trimming shortened V by 5 bases and J by 5 bases, and 16 bases separated the two germline ends. CDR3: CASSARLASNEQYF. The DNA for the CDR3 is TGTGCCAGCAGTGCCCGGTTAGCGTCCAACGAGCAGTACTTC.

The table lists this clonotype with a few counts. This sequence joins TRBV4-3 and TRBJ2-2, with 9 positions matching TRBD1. Germline V lookup: CDR1 LGHNA, CDR2 YSLEER. Trimming removed 0 bases from V and 6 bases from J; junction bases left unmatched: 8. This CDR3 is built from 17 residues. CDR3 DNA sequence: TGCGCCAGCAGCCAAGATGCCGGGACAGGGTCGGCCGGGGAGCTGTTTTTT. This encodes CASSQDAGTGSAGELFF.

This clonotype was counted once. The V call is TRBV28, the J call TRBJ1-5; D might be TRBD1 (5 bases). Looked up from germline, CDR1 is MDHEN and CDR2 is SYDVKM. The V and J ends lost 4 bases and 3 bases respectively, with 10 bases between them. The CDR3 has 14 amino acids. The CDR3 DNA follows: TGTGCCAGCAGTTCCCCGGGGGACAATCAGCCCCAGCATTTT. It is translated as CASSSPGDNQPQHF.

This clonotype was seen many times. CDR3 region: CASSLKVDYGYTF. CDR3 DNA sequence: TGTGCCAGCAGCCTAAAAGTAGACTATGGCTACACCTTC. The rearrangement uses TRBV7-2 and TRBJ1-2; no firm D call. Between the trimmed V and J ends, which lost 5 bases and 3 bases, there was a span of 10 bases. Germline loops: CDR1 SGHTA, CDR2 FQGNSA. The CDR3 spans 13 residues.

This clonotype appeared a few times. The chain uses TRBV2 and TRBJ2-3; D assignment may be TRBD1 or TRBD2 (5 bases each). The V gene lost 8 bases and the J gene lost 3 bases, with 15 bases spanning the gap. The CDR3 runs to 14 residues. Germline loops: CDR1 SNHLY, CDR2 FYNNEI. In DNA form, the CDR3 reads TGTGCCAGCGCCATAGGAGAGGGGACAGATACGCAGTATTTT. Its protein is CASAIGEGTDTQYF.

In its sample, this clonotype was seen many times. The J gene is TRBJ2-1, the V gene TRBV28; possible D gene TRBD1, 6 bases. Germline V gene lookup returns CDR1 MDHEN and CDR2 SYDVKM. The CDR3 consists of 14 residues. V was pared by 3 bases and J by 5 bases, with 11 bases between. CDR3 loop: CASSFGQLNNEQFF. Here the CDR3 DNA reads TGTGCCAGCAGTTTCGGACAGCTAAACAATGAGCAGTTCTTC.

As for this clonotype: Mismatch with germline at one junction end may stem from a read error. The chain uses TRBV28 and TRBJ2-7, with 10 nucleotides matching TRBD1. The CDR3 sequence is 16 residues long. The germline V gene has CDR1 MDHEN and CDR2 SYDVKM. The CDR3 sequence: CTSSPLPGTGAYEQYF. CDR3 nucleotides: TGTACCAGCAGCCCCCTTCCTGGGACAGGGGCCTACGAGCAGTACTTC.

The chain uses TRBV5-1 and TRBJ2-5, with TRBD2 identical over 8 bases. Germline assignment: CDR1 SGHRS and CDR2 YFSETQ. J was trimmed by 6 bases and V by 0 bases; bases with no gene match: 4. The length of the CDR3 is 14 residues. DNA of the CDR3: TGCGCCAGCAGCTTGGTGTTAGCGGGACAGACCCAGTACTTC. Its translation: CASSLVLAGQTQYF.

This clonotype was found many times. The V call is TRBV25-1, the J call TRBJ2-7, with D tentatively TRBD1 or TRBD2 (6 bases each). Trimming removed 1 base from V and 7 bases from J, with 17 bases in between. This CDR3 contains 15 residues. Germline CDR1 reads MGHDK; CDR2 reads SYGVNS. CDR3 sequence: CASSEFGGAFEEQYF. The CDR3 coding sequence is TGTGCCAGCAGTGAATTCGGGGGCGCGTTCGAAGAGCAGTACTTC.

V is TRBV2 and J is TRBJ1-5, with D tentatively TRBD1 (6 bases). V was trimmed by 2 bases and J by 2 bases, leaving 13 bases between them. CDR1 is SNHLY, CDR2 FYNNEI, per germline. The CDR3 has 16 residues. Here the CDR3 reads CASSETRDTRNQPQHF. DNA of the CDR3: TGTGCCAGCAGTGAAACCCGGGACACACGCAATCAGCCCCAGCATTTT.

This clonotype was seen many times. The V gene is TRBV5-1, the J gene TRBJ2-2; TRBD2 aligns across 10 bases. Germline CDR1 SGHRS, CDR2 YFSETQ. The CDR3 sequence is 18 residues long. The J segment lost 0 bases and the V segment lost 2 bases, leaving 7 bases of the junction unmatched. CDR3 residues: CASSFTSGEFANTGELFF. The CDR3 nucleotides read TGCGCCAGCAGCTTTACTAGCGGGGAATTCGCGAACACCGGGGAGCTGTTTTTT. Using reference TRBV5-1 and TRBJ2-2 for the parts outside the CDR3, the full variable domain is KAGVTQTPRYLIKTRGQQVTLSCSPISGHRSVSWYQQTPGQGLQFLFEYFSETQRNKGNFPGRFSGRQFSNSRSEMNVSTLELGDSALYLCASSFTSGEFANTGELFFGEGSRLTVL.

At least ten counts were recorded for this clonotype. The CDR3 sequence is CASSLASSSYNEQFF. DNA of the CDR3: TGCGCCAGCAGCTTGGCCAGTTCCTCCTACAATGAGCAGTTCTTC. J is TRBJ2-1 and V is TRBV5-1, with unresolved D. V dropped 0 bases and J dropped 0 bases, with 7 bases sitting between them. The germline CDR1 and CDR2 sequences are SGHRS and YFSETQ. The CDR3 is 15 residues long. Using reference TRBV5-1 and TRBJ2-1 for the parts outside the CDR3, the full variable domain is KAGVTQTPRYLIKTRGQQVTLSCSPISGHRSVSWYQQTPGQGLQFLFEYFSETQRNKGNFPGRFSGRQFSNSRSEMNVSTLELGDSALYLCASSLASSSYNEQFFGPGTRLTVL.

In its sample, this clonotype was seen a few times. The V and J genes are TRBV28 and TRBJ1-5, with a weak D call TRBD1 (5 bases). The CDR3 is 12 residues long. In germline, CDR1 is MDHEN, CDR2 SYDVKM. The DNA of the CDR3 is TGTGGTATACGGGGGAGCAATCAGCCCCAGCATTTT. Encoded protein: CGIRGSNQPQHF.

The chain recombines TRBV18 with TRBJ2-5, with D possibly matching TRBD2 (6 bases). V lost 3 bases and J 4 bases, leaving 12 bases between the germline ends. The germline gives CDR1 KGHSH, CDR2 LQKENI. The CDR3 has 14 residues. For the CDR3, the DNA is TGTGCCAGCTCACCGGTCTCACTAGCAGAGACCCAGTACTTC. Amino acids: CASSPVSLAETQYF.

This clonotype was recorded many times. This chain uses TRBV10-1 with TRBJ2-7; tentatively, D is TRBD1 (6 bases). Germline lookup yields CDR1 WNHNN and CDR2 SYGVQD (reference sequence). The CDR3 consists of 13 residues. V was clipped by 5 bases and J by 3 bases, with 11 bases between them. DNA for the CDR3: TGCGCCAGCAGTCCTGGACAGAGCTACGAGCAGTACTTC. Protein product: CASSPGQSYEQYF.

The chain links TRBV11-2 to TRBJ1-4; D uncertain. The CDR3 contains 15 residues. In germline, CDR1 is SGHAT, CDR2 FQNNGV. V dropped 2 bases and J dropped 7 bases, with 14 bases sitting between them. The CDR3 loop is CASSLNLGGVEKLFF. The CDR3 nucleotides read TGTGCCAGCAGCTTAAATTTAGGCGGCGTTGAAAAACTGTTTTTT.

This clonotype was picked up many times. This sequence joins TRBV20-1 and TRBJ2-6; D uncertain. Trimming removed 2 bases at V and 3 bases at J, with 8 bases between. Germline lookup yields CDR1 DFQATT and CDR2 SNEGSKA (reference sequence). CDR3 size: 14 residues. CDR3 loop: CSARTPGGANVLTF. The CDR3 DNA reads TGCAGTGCTAGAACCCCTGGTGGGGCCAACGTCCTGACTTTC.

This clonotype came up many times. The V and J genes are TRBV3-1 and TRBJ2-7; D uncertain. The germline V gene has CDR1 LGHDT and CDR2 YNNKEL (reference sequence). This CDR3 is built from 15 residues. Trimming took 4 bases from V and 3 from J, leaving 16 bases between them. CDR3 nucleotide sequence: TGTGCCAGCAGCCCCCGCACAAACCCGAACTACGAGCAGTACTTC. Its translation is CASSPRTNPNYEQYF.

The genes are TRBV29-1 and TRBJ1-5, with TRBD1 matching over 7 bases. The germline V gene has CDR1 SQVTM and CDR2 ANQGSEA. The length of the CDR3 is 17 residues. The ends lost 4 bases at V and 3 bases at J; junction bases unmatched: 15. The CDR3 spells CSVVLGGNRGYNQPQHF. Here the CDR3 DNA reads TGCAGCGTTGTTCTCGGGGGGAACAGGGGATACAATCAGCCCCAGCATTTT.

In this sample, this clonotype turned up a few times. The rearrangement uses TRBV6-6 and TRBJ1-3; 7 bases align to TRBD1. The CDR3 runs 15 residues. The V and J ends lost 6 bases and 0 bases, in that order; junction bases with no gene match: 5. Germline V lookup: CDR1 MNHNY, CDR2 SVGAGI (reference sequence). This CDR3 is CASRTDRSSGNTIYF. CDR3 DNA: TGTGCCAGCAGAACGGACAGGAGCTCTGGAAACACCATATATTTT.